What follows describes a single TCR beta chain. This clonotype was counted between two and nine times. No antigen is known for it. No base qualities exist here, and no much larger clone lies one base off it. This sample was included in a study of patients and donors after allogeneic stem cell transplantation (dated by TCRdb to 2020 to 2021). The method was RT-PCR. Sequenced on a NextSeq 550. TCRdb redid the processing of the public reads, applying fastp at Q25 and MiXCR, and retained in-frame beta chains. Each CDR3 protein appears once, grouped with its most common genes and DNA. In this sample the table shows about 150,000 distinct CDR3 sequences, approximately 25% of which occur a single time. The ten biggest clones cover roughly 27% of the sample. The CDR3, cysteine through phenylalanine, is 14 amino acids long. The retained sequence is limited to the CDR3, 42 bases, with the frame set at the first base. Sequences KGHSH (CDR1) and LQKENI (CDR2) are obtained from the germline V gene. Trimming leaves V shorter by 2 bases and J shorter by 7 bases, with the junction holding 7 bases beyond the gene matches.

Sequences were obtained from blood, either unsorted or a sorted T cell fraction (not recorded which). This clonotype originated in a human donor who was either an allogeneic HSCT recipient or a stem cell or donor lymphocyte infusion donor (not recorded which). It is not recorded whose cells these are; they may come from a transplant donor. The chain joins TRBV18 to TRBJ1-2; the central 7 bases match TRBD1. The CDR3 protein: CASSPSEGAVGYTF. The DNA reads TGTGCCAGCTCACCATCTGAGGGGGCTGTTGGCTACACCTTC.